This T cell receptor (beta chain) is drawn from a study of CD8 T cells in acute hepatitis C reinfection (TCRdb year 2021). Regarding the research as a whole: The TCRbeta repertoire of CD8+ T cells specific for the HCV NS3-1073 epitope was profiled during acute infection and after viral clearance. Paired acute and follow-up samples were contributed by four of the spontaneous resolvers. Points the paper makes about the study in general: NS3-1073 specific repertoires were highly diverse, with no significant diversity differences between acute resolver, follow-up resolver and acute chronic samples. About 13 public clonotypes were found regardless of outcome; one public clonotype used V04-02/J02-02. NS3-1073 specific cells were too rare to sort in chronically infected subjects, so no follow-up repertoires exist for those subjects. CDR3 sequences shared with other epitopes were rare, and differing sequencing approaches may have limited exact matching. Preferential use of the TRBV04 and TRBV06 gene families was observed in all groups, and this preferential usage was not explained by overrepresentation in the naive pool. Because bulk sequencing covered only the TCRbeta chain, the alphabeta pairing of the public clonotypes could not be determined.

According to the study, the label for this sample's time point signals: naive CD8 control sorted from an acute-time-point sample. Enrolled in the Montreal Hepatitis C Cohort (HEPCO) in Canada, the donors were people who inject drugs, and these donors were followed every 3 months. A positive HCV RNA or antibody test that followed a negative test within the previous 24 weeks was the definition used for acute primary HCV infection. Cells were surface stained with CD3, CD8 and CD45RO antibodies, and an aqua fixable dye was used to exclude dead cells. 6 subjects who developed chronic infection, defined as HCV RNA positivity at 24 weeks, were also included in the cohort. From thawed, previously cryostored peripheral blood mononuclear cells, CD8+ T cells were purified through negative selection performed by means of the MACS CD8+ T cell Isolation Kit. A BD FACSAria II cell sorter was used to sort the cells.

The germline ends are 11 bases apart after V is trimmed by 7 bases and J by 2 bases. The CDR3 goes from the cysteine to the phenylalanine over 12 residues. Left in the record is the CDR3 DNA by itself, 36 bases read in frame from the first base. Reading the germline V gene gives CDR1 SQVTM and CDR2 ANQGSEA. Worth noting for this clone: Its antigen has not been determined. No quality values exist for individual bases; no much larger clone is one base distant.

The FACS-sorted cells had their genomic DNA extracted, and the commercial immunoSEQ service was used to sequence the TCRbeta chains. The paper's processing steps were these. Repertoire data were analyzed with ImmunoSEQ Analyzer software v3.0 and R v3.5.1. Only productive rearrangements were analyzed, as sequences containing stop codons or out-of-frame rearrangements were removed. Simpson diversity, Shannon entropy, CDR3 length and nucleotide addition metrics were obtained from the sequencing provider. Clonotypes were grouped by frequency as dominant, sub-dominant, low or lowest abundance, and most analyses excluded clonotypes below 0.1%. Any CDR3 amino acid clonotype present in at least two subjects at a cumulative frequency of at least 0.5% was labeled public. TCRdb stores this immuneACCESS table with in-frame sequences only. Part of the clones is absent; in the studies checked, under half of the shortfall reflects unresolved V genes, and no reason is known for the rest. V, J and clone size derive from that table, while D and trimming were established from the DNA sequence. The sample data list tens of thousands of clones, and approximately 90% of these were observed just once. The ten top clones hold roughly 0.51% of the sample.

The sample taken for sequencing was naive CD8+ T cells from PBMCs. The cell subset or site label, read with the paper, signifies: sorted total naive CD45RO-negative CD8+ T cells. The chain is made from TRBV29-1 and TRBJ1-2; the D gene assignment is ambiguous. The clonotype originates from a man between 25 and 39 years old with chronic hepatitis C. CDR3 reads: CSGLTANYGYTF. The bases read TGCAGCGGACTCACAGCAAACTATGGCTACACCTTC.